The clone carrying this TCR beta chain is classed as large. This sample was included in a study of circulating CD8 cells and anti-PD-1 response in melanoma. CDR1 SGHVS and CDR2 FNYEAQ come from the germline V gene. With 4 bases removed from V and 4 bases from J, the gap between germline ends came to 18 bases. This CDR3 region has 16 residues. From live CD3+CD8+TCRalphabeta+ cells, four PD-1 and/or TIGIT subsets were sorted. TCR libraries were prepared from approximately 15 ng of total RNA with the QIAseq Immune Repertoire TCR panel. TCRdb fed the reads into MiXCR, producing one record per CDR3 protein. This table holds just over 1,500 distinct CDR3 sequences, around a tenth found once.

This receptor was taken from a human donor with melanoma. The chain couples TRBV7-6 to TRBJ2-3; a weak D match, TRBD2 (6 bases). Sample: CD8+ T cells from PBMCs, taken at baseline or after one month of anti-PD-1 therapy (not recorded which). The CDR3 DNA reads as TGTGCCAGCAGCTGCGGGGCGTGCGGGTCAGCAGATACGCAGTATTTT. This gives the protein CASSCGACGSADTQYF.